This TCR beta chain is drawn from a study of cytomegalovirus exposure and HLA in healthy donors. Study-wide points: A later analysis found TCR association rates differed by HLA locus, highest for DRB1 and lowest for HLA-C. Among CMV-associated TCR beta chains, most appeared HLA-restricted in a later analysis.

Primers: 60 Vbeta forward and 13 Jbeta reverse. Libraries were prepared by immunoSEQ multiplex PCR; TCRdb keeps only in-frame clonotypes and omits some of them. The repertoire includes about 140,000 clones, 75% to 90% of them detected once, and 1.2% sits in the top ten. CDR1 and CDR2 (germline): SQVTM, ANQGSEA. Trimming cost V 0 bases and J 2 bases, with 15 bases left between them. This CDR3 is built from 16 residues. Of note for this clone: Its antigen is not known.

The chain employs TRBV29-1 and TRBJ2-3; D remains unclear. The sequence was obtained from a female donor in good health and CMV-seronegative. Sequenced input: PBMCs. This chain's CDR3 is CSVEDLGRSITDTQYF. CDR3 sequence (DNA): TGCAGCGTTGAAGATCTCGGCAGGTCGATCACAGATACGCAGTATTTT.